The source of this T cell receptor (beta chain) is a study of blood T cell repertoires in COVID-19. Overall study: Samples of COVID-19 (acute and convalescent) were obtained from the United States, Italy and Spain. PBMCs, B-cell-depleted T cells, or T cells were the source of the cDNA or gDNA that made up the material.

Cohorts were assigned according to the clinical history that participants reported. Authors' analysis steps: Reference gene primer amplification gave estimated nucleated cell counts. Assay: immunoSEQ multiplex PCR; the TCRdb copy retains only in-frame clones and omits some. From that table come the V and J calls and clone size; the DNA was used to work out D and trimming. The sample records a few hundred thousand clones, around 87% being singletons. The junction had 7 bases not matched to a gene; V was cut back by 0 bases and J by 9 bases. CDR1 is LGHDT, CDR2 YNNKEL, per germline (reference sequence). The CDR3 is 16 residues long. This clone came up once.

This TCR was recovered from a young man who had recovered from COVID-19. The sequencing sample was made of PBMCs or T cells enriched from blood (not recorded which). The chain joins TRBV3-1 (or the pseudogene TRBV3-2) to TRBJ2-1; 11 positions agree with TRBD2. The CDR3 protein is CASSQDFLAGGIEQFF. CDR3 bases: TGTGCCAGCAGCCAAGATTTTCTAGCGGGGGGTATTGAGCAGTTCTTC.